These T cell receptor beta chains were read from a single sample in a study of T cell responses to AZD1222 COVID-19 vaccine. Method: immunoSEQ multiplex PCR; TCRdb's copy keeps in-frame clones and lacks some. The top ten clones hold approximately 28% of a sample with some 120,000 clones, approximately 88% of them seen once. The sequencing here drew on peripheral blood, taken on day 0 of AZD1222 vaccination. All receptors derive from an adult in good health. Each CDR3 is given with its conserved first and last residue. The listing skips clone size in some rows; elsewhere it reads once, few, many or a size class.

>TRBJ2-7|TRBV18|12|once
CASSKDSYEQYF
>TRBJ1-5|TRBV30|14|.
CAWSPQTGSQPQHF
>TRBJ2-1|TRBV15|12|.
CATSRAANEQFF
>TRBJ1-3|TRBV9|14|once
CASSVDPSGNTIYF
>TRBJ2-7|TRBV19|13|.
CASSIGASGEQYF
>TRBJ2-1|TRBV4-3|14|.
CASSQDRWDNEQFF
>TRBJ1-1|TRBV7-9|11|.
CASSLEGEAFF
>TRBJ2-3|TRBV19|14|.
CASRPSDSHHTQYF
>TRBJ2-1|TRBV27|15|.
CASRVLATAYNEQFF
>TRBJ2-7|TRBV6-6|12|.
CASSPTTRGQYF
>TRBJ2-7|TRBV6-5|14|.
CASSPGTSFYEQYF
>TRBJ2-3|TRBV21-1|15|.
CASTPGHRGTDTQYF
>TRBJ2-3|TRBV10-3|14|.
CAISPGAVEDTQYF
>TRBJ2-7|TRBV7-9|14|.
CASSASGSSYEQYF
>TRBJ2-7|TRBV30|13|.
CAWSLARAYEQYF
>TRBJ1-1|TRBV12-2|16|.
CASRLVPPGGNTEAFF
>TRBJ1-1|TRBV7-9|15|.
CASSLVGQGNTEAFF
>TRBJ1-4|TRBV18|15|once
CASSPPTGVHEKLFF
>TRBJ2-3|TRBV7-2|16|.
CASSQGSDWGTDTQYF
>TRBJ1-5|TRBV19|16|.
CASSIEWTGGIQPQHF
>TRBJ1-1|TRBV7-9|15|few
CASSLDSYLNTEAFF
>TRBJ2-1|TRBV27|14|.
CASSSGPTSNEQFF
>TRBJ2-1|TRBV5-4|14|.
CASSLGGPYNEQFF
>TRBJ1-1|TRBV7-9|14|.
CASSLNQGNTEAFF
>TRBJ2-5|TRBV2|16|.
CASSPLGTSPQETQYF
>TRBJ2-7|TRBV6-5|15|.
CASSFLAGETYEQYF
>TRBJ2-1|TRBV9|15|.
CASTHSGGLDNEQFF
>TRBJ1-6|TRBV9|15|.
CASSSSDRVSGALHF
>TRBJ2-7|TRBV25-1|13|.
CALPGQGNYEQYF
>TRBJ1-2|TRBV9|16|.
CASSGARAEFNYGYTF
>TRBJ1-5|TRBV15|15|.
CATSRGQGKGQPQHF
>TRBJ2-6|TRBV9|17|once
CASSPTPAVSGANVLTF
>TRBJ1-3|TRBV4-2|12|.
CASSPSGNTIYF
>TRBJ2-1|TRBV18|17|few
CASSSGGQGASYNEQFF
>TRBJ1-1|TRBV11-2|16|once
CASSSRMDYVNTEAFF
>TRBJ2-6|TRBV6-5|14|.
CASSRISGANVLTF
>TRBJ1-1|TRBV7-2|15|.
CASSAWVGGPNEAFF
>TRBJ2-2|TRBV19|14|.
CASSTGQGTGELFF
>TRBJ2-5|TRBV3-1/TRBV3-2|16|.
CASSPAGASPKETQYF
>TRBJ1-3|TRBV30|12|.
CAWSGSGNTIYF
>TRBJ2-2|TRBV24-1|16|.
CATSDNRGLDTGELFF
>TRBJ1-5|TRBV11-1|14|.
CASSLTGRNQPQHF
>TRBJ2-7|TRBV20-1|11|.
CSARRRYEQYF